These T cell receptor beta chains were read from a single sample in a study of PD-L1 blockade in urothelial cancer. Sequenced by immunoSEQ multiplex PCR; TCRdb stores in-frame clones only, minus some. The sample consists of some 75,000 clones, approximately 90% of them appearing once. This specimen consisted of PBMCs, obtained around atezolizumab (anti-PD-L1) treatment. These receptors all stem from a woman aged 80 or over with urothelial cancer. The CDR3 runs from the conserved cysteine through the conserved F or W. The D gene is left open where the match is weak.

cdr3_nt cdr3_aa cdr3_length d_call j_call v_call
TGTGCCAGCAGCCCGACAGGGGCGCGGTACGAGCAGTACTTC CASSPTGARYEQYF 14 TRBD1 TRBJ2-7 TRBV27
TGTGCCTGGAGTGGGGGGTCGGGACAGTCCTACGAGCAGTACTTC CAWSGGSGQSYEQYF 15 TRBD1 TRBJ2-7 TRBV30
TGTGCCAGCAGCGCCGGGACACGGAGCTATGGCTACACCTTC CASSAGTRSYGYTF 14 - TRBJ1-2 TRBV5-6
TGTGCCAGCAGGCAAGGACAGGGTGGCGGAAACACCATATATTTT CASRQGQGGGNTIYF 15 TRBD1 TRBJ1-3 TRBV6-1
TGCGCCAGCAGCGTCCTCGGGACAGGGCTTTCTGGAGCTTTCTTT CASSVLGTGLSGAFF 15 TRBD1 TRBJ1-1 TRBV5-1
TGTGCCAGCAGCCCCTGGAGGCAGCTTACCTACGAGCAGTACTTC CASSPWRQLTYEQYF 15 - TRBJ2-7 TRBV21-1
TGTGCCAGCTCAGACGGACTAGCGGGAAAAAACATTCAGTACTTC CASSDGLAGKNIQYF 15 TRBD2 TRBJ2-4 TRBV18
TGTGCCAGCAGCCGTGGGCTAGCGGGAGGGATCAATGAGCAGTTCTTC CASSRGLAGGINEQFF 16 TRBD2 TRBJ2-1 TRBV7-2
TGCGCCAGCAGCTTGGAGTTCCTAGCGGGAGGGCCCTACGAGCAGTACTTC CASSLEFLAGGPYEQYF 17 TRBD2 TRBJ2-7 TRBV5-1
TGTGCCAGTAGTATAGATTCGCGACAGGGGGACACGCAGTATTTT CASSIDSRQGDTQYF 15 TRBD1 TRBJ2-3 TRBV19